This entry is about one TCR beta chain. Under the authors' procedure: Estimation of nucleated cell counts relied on the amplification of reference gene primers. The table came from immunoSEQ multiplex PCR; TCRdb's copy has only in-frame clones and leaves some out. V, J and clone size reflect that table, while D and trimming were determined from the DNA. The sample shows roughly 120,000 clones, more than 60% of them seen only once. CDR3 length: 15 amino acids. V lost 5 bases to trimming and J lost 5 bases; unmatched junction nucleotides: 10. CDR1 and CDR2 from the germline V gene are MNHEY and SMNVEV (reference sequence). The data stem from a study of blood T cell repertoires in COVID-19. Overall study: The United States, Italy and Spain supplied acute and convalescent COVID-19 samples. Sample material is recorded as cDNA or gDNA derived from T cells, B-cell-depleted T cells, or PBMCs.

The receptor was isolated from a man in his 70s with acute or convalescent COVID-19. V gene TRBV27 combines with J gene TRBJ2-5, with TRBD2 matching 8 bases. Sequenced sample: peripheral blood. CDR3 sequence: CASSLTGGALETQYF. CDR3 in DNA: TGTGCCAGCAGTCTAACGGGGGGGGCCTTGGAGACCCAGTACTTC.